Each of the 9 T cell receptor beta chains below was sequenced from the same sample in a study of shared clonotypes between healthy human individuals. The table came from immunoSEQ multiplex PCR; TCRdb's copy has only in-frame clones and leaves some out. This repertoire shows about 480,000 clones, over 75% found once; its top ten account for roughly an eighth. Sample: PBMCs. The receptors shown here come from a middle-aged woman in good health. Some clones in this sample may be carry-over from other donors' samples.

The J gene is TRBJ2-7, the V gene TRBV27; D is ambiguous. The CDR3 totals 15 residues. V lost 2 bases and J lost 4, with 15 bases in between. CDR1 is MNHEY and CDR2 is SMNVEV in the germline V gene (reference sequence). The DNA of the CDR3 is TGTGCCAGCAGTTTAGCCCTCAGCCGCGTATACGAGCAGTACTTC. This translates into CASSLALSRVYEQYF.

As concerns this clone: The sample holds other DNA sequences that translate to the same CDR3. The gene calls are TRBV18 and TRBJ2-1; a possible D gene is TRBD1 (6 bases). Germline V gene lookup returns CDR1 KGHSH and CDR2 LQKENI. V lost 3 bases and J 0 bases, leaving 9 bases between the germline ends. This CDR3 is 15 amino acids long. The CDR3, as DNA: TGTGCCAGCTCACCCATGGACAGCTCCTACAATGAGCAGTTCTTC. This translates into CASSPMDSSYNEQFF.

This rearrangement joins TRBV18 to TRBJ2-5; D is ambiguous. The germline V and J ends were trimmed by 6 bases and 2 bases, with 10 bases remaining between them. Germline lookup yields CDR1 KGHSH and CDR2 LQKENI. The CDR3 consists of 13 residues. The CDR3 region has the DNA TGTGCCAGCTCCCTCTCCGGGCAAGAGACCCAGTACTTC. This encodes CASSLSGQETQYF.

The J gene is TRBJ2-2, the V gene TRBV5-1; D may correspond to TRBD1 or TRBD2 (5 bases each). The CDR3 is 16 residues long. Trimming stripped 0 bases from V and 4 bases from J, with 13 bases between. From germline, CDR1 is SGHRS and CDR2 YFSETQ. DNA for the CDR3: TGCGCCAGCAGCTTGGTCGGGGCGGTGGGCACCGGGGAGCTGTTTTTT. It encodes CASSLVGAVGTGELFF.

The V gene is TRBV10-3, the J gene TRBJ2-1, with 7 bases that match TRBD2. From germline, CDR1 is ENHRY and CDR2 SYGVKD. With V trimmed by 7 bases and J by 0 bases, 9 bases remained unmatched. This CDR3 has 16 amino acids. The CDR3 sequence is CAIKSASGSSYNEQFF. CDR3 sequence (DNA): TGTGCCATCAAGTCGGCTAGCGGCAGCTCCTACAATGAGCAGTTCTTC.

V gene TRBV7-2 combines with J gene TRBJ2-7; TRBD1 agrees at 8 bases. The V segment lost 0 bases and the J segment 3 bases; nucleotides outside the gene matches: 4. Germline CDR1 and CDR2: SGHTA and FQGNSA. This CDR3 is 15 amino acids long. The CDR3 sequence: CASSLAGTGDYEQYF. The CDR3 nucleotides read TGTGCCAGCAGCTTAGCCGGGACAGGAGACTACGAGCAGTACTTC. Full variable domain (missing parts from reference TRBV7-2 and TRBJ2-7): GAGVSQSPSNKVTEKGKDVELRCDPISGHTALYWYRQSLGQGLEFLIYFQGNSAPDKSGLPSDRFSAERTGGSVSTLTIQRTQQEDSAVYLCASSLAGTGDYEQYFGPGTRLTVT.

The table lists this clone with a few counts. V is TRBV7-2 and J is TRBJ2-5; no clear D gene. The CDR3 runs 15 residues. V lost 5 bases, J lost 2 bases, and 15 bases lay in between. Germline V gene lookup returns CDR1 SGHTA and CDR2 FQGNSA. This CDR3 reads CASSPQVRLQETQYF. The CDR3 DNA sequence: TGTGCCAGCAGCCCCCAGGTCAGGTTACAAGAGACCCAGTACTTC.

Notes on this clone: The identical CDR3 is also encoded by other nucleotide sequences in the sample. The genes are TRBV9 and TRBJ2-7; 12 bases are a match to TRBD2. Looked up from germline, CDR1 is SGDLS and CDR2 is YYNGEE. V was pared by 3 bases and J by 1 base, with 2 bases of the junction left unmatched. This CDR3 has 15 residues. The CDR3 nucleotides read TGTGCCAGCAGCGAGACTAGCGGGAGTTCCTACGAGCAGTACTTC. Protein sequence: CASSETSGSSYEQYF.

This rearrangement joins TRBV5-1 to TRBJ2-6; a possible D gene is TRBD2 (5 bases). The CDR3 spans 16 residues. V gave up 0 bases and J gave up 2 bases, with 9 bases separating them. Germline assignment: CDR1 SGHRS and CDR2 YFSETQ. The CDR3 sequence: CASSLDLATGANVLTF. Here the CDR3 DNA reads TGCGCCAGCAGCTTGGATCTAGCTACTGGGGCCAACGTCCTGACTTTC.